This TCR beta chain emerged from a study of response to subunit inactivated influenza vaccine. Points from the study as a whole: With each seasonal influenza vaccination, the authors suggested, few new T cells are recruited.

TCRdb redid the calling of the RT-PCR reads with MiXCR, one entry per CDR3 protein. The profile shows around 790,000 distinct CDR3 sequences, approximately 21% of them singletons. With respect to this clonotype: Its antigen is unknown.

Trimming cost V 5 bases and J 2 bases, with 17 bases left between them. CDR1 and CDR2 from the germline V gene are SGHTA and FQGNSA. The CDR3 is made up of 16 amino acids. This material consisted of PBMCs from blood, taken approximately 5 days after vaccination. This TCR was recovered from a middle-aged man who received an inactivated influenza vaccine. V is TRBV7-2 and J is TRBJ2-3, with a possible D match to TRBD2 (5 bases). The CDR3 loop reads CASSRGLGYNTDTQYF. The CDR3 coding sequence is TGTGCCAGCAGCCGCGGGTTGGGCTACAACACAGATACGCAGTATTTT.